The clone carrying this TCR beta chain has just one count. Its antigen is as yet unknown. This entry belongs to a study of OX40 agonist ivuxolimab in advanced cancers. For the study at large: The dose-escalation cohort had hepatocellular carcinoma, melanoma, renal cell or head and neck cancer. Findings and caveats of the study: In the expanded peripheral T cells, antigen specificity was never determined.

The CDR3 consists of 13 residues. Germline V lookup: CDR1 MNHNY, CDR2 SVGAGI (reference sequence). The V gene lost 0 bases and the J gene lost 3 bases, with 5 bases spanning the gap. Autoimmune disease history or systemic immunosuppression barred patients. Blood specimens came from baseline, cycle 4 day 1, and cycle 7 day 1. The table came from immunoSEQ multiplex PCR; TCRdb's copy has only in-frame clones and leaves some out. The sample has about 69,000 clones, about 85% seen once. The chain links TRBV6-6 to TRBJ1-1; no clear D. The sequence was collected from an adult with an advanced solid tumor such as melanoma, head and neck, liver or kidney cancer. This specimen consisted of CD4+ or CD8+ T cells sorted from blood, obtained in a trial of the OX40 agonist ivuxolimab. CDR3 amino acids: CASSYSLDTEAFF. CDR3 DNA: TGTGCCAGCAGTTACTCGTTAGACACTGAAGCTTTCTTT.